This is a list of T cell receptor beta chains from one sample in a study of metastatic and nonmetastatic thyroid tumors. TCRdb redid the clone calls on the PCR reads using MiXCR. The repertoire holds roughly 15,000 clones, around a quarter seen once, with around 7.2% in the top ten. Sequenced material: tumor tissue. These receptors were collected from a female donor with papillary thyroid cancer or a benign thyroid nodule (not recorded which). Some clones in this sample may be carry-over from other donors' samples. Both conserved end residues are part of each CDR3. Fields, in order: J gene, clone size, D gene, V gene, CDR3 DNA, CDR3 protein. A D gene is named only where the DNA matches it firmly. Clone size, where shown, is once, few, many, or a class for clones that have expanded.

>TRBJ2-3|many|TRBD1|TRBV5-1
TGCGCCAGCAGCTTGGGCAAGTGGGTAGGGACAGTGGAACCAGATACGCAGTATTTT
CASSLGKWVGTVEPDTQYF
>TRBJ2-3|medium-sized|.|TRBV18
TGTGCCAGCTCTTACACAGATACGCAGTATTTT
CASSYTDTQYF
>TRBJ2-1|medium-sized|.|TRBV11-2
TGTGCCAGCAGAAAGAGCTCCTACAATGAGCAGTTCTTC
CASRKSSYNEQFF
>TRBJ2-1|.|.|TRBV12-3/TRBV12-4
TGTGCCATCAGCACCACCGGGGTGGAGGGCTACAATGAGCAGTTCTTC
CAISTTGVEGYNEQFF
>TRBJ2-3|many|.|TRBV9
TGTGCCAGCAGCGTGAGGCGCACAGATACGCAGTATTTT
CASSVRRTDTQYF
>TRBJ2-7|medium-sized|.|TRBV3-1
TGTGCCAGCAGCCAAGCCCGGTTAGTATTCGGGGCCTACGAGCAGTACTTC
CASSQARLVFGAYEQYF
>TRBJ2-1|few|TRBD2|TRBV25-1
TGTGTCATCAGTGACGGTCTAGCGGGAGCAATCCGCTACAATGAGCAGTTCTTC
CVISDGLAGAIRYNEQFF
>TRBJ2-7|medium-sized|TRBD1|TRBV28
TGTGCCAGCAGCCCAACCGGGACAGGGGACGAGCAGTACTTC
CASSPTGTGDEQYF
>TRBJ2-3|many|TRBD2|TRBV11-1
TGTGCCAGCAGCAACCTACTAGCGGGAGCTCCCACAGATACGCAGTATTTT
CASSNLLAGAPTDTQYF
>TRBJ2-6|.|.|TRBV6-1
TGTGCCATCAGTCTGCGGTCCAACGTCCTGACTTTC
CAISLRSNVLTF
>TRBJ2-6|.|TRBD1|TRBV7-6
TGTGCCAGCAGCACACTTCCCGGGACAGGGGATGGGGCCAACGTCCTGACTTTC
CASSTLPGTGDGANVLTF
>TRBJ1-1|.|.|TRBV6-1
TGTGCCAGCAGTGATTTGACCAACACTGAAGCTTTCTTT
CASSDLTNTEAFF
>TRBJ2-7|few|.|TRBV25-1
TGTGCCAGCAGTGAAGTCTACGGGAGTGGGGAGCATTACTTC
CASSEVYGSGEHYF
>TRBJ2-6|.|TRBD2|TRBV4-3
TGCGCCAGCAGCCAAGATGGACTAGCGGGCTCTGGGGCCAACGTCCTGACTTTC
CASSQDGLAGSGANVLTF
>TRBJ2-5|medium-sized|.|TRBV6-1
TGTGCCAGCAGTGAACAGGCGGGAATGCAAGAGACCCAGTACTTC
CASSEQAGMQETQYF
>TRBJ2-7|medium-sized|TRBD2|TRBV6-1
TGTGCCAGCACCGATCGGACTAGCGGCCATCTGGAGCAGTACTTC
CASTDRTSGHLEQYF
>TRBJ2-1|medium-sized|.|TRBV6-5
TGTGCCAGCAGCGGCCCCGACCAAGTACCCAGCTCCTACAATGAGCAGTTCTTC
CASSGPDQVPSSYNEQFF
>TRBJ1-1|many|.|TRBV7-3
TGTGCCAGCAGCTTATCAGGGAACACTGAAGCTTTCTTT
CASSLSGNTEAFF
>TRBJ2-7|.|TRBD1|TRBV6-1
TGTGCCAGCAGCCCGATACCGGGACAGTTGTTAGACGAGCAGTACTTC
CASSPIPGQLLDEQYF
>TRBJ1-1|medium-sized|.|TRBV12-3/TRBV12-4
TGTGCCAGCAGTTTTGGGAACACTGAAGCTTTCTTT
CASSFGNTEAFF
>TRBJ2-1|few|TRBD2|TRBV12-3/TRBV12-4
TGTGTCAGCAGGTACGGGACTAGCGGGAGAAATGAGCAGTTCTTC
CVSRYGTSGRNEQFF
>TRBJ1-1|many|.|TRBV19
TGTGCCAGCATTAGGGCGGGACACGCGAACACTGAAGCTTTCTTT
CASIRAGHANTEAFF
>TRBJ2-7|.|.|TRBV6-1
TGTGCCAGCAATCAAGCCGCAAGACGGGACTACGAGCAGTACTTC
CASNQAARRDYEQYF
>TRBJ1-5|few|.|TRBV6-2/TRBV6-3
TGTGCCAGCAGCCTCCGTCCGGGTCCTCTCCAGCCCCAGCATTTT
CASSLRPGPLQPQHF
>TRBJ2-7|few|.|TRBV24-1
TGTGCCACCAGCCTCTGTGGTTCCTACGAGCAGTACTTC
CATSLCGSYEQYF
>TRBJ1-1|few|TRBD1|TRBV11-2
TGTGCCAGCAGCCACGGGACAGCGAACACTGAAGCTTTCTTT
CASSHGTANTEAFF
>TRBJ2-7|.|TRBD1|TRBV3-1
TGTGCCAGCAGCCCATCAGGGGGCGAGCAGTACTTC
CASSPSGGEQYF
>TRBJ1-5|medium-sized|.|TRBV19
TGTGCCAGTAGTGACCGGGCAGGCAGCAATCAGCCCCAGCATTTT
CASSDRAGSNQPQHF
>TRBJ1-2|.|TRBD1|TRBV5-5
TGTGCCAGCAGCTTGGACGGGACAGGGTCCTATGGCTACACCTTC
CASSLDGTGSYGYTF
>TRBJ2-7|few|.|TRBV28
TGTGCCAGCAGTGTCGGGGGGCTATTATACGAGCAGTACTTC
CASSVGGLLYEQYF
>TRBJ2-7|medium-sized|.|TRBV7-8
TGTGCCAGCAGCTTAGAGGGACCAGGACGCGAGCAGTACTTC
CASSLEGPGREQYF